What follows are 31 T cell receptor beta chains derived from one specimen sequenced in a study of cytomegalovirus exposure and HLA in healthy donors. It was with 60 Vbeta and 13 Jbeta primers that the PCR ran. Measured with immunoSEQ multiplex PCR; TCRdb has only the in-frame clones, and not every one. Altogether about 160,000 clones are present, roughly 80% being singletons, with the ten largest covering around 4%. The sequencing sample was made of PBMCs. The source of these receptors is a man aged 40-50 years in good health and CMV-seronegative.

In this sample, this clone turned up once. V gene TRBV5-1 combines with J gene TRBJ2-7; no definite D call. The germline V gene has CDR1 SGHRS and CDR2 YFSETQ. Trimming removed 3 bases from V and 7 bases from J, with 8 bases in between. The CDR3 runs to 11 residues. CDR3 bases: TGCGCCAGCAGCTCGTCACTAGAGCAGTACTTC. Translating it yields CASSSSLEQYF.

The CDR3 DNA reads TGTGCCATCGGGCTGGGGCCTGGGACCCAGTACTTC. It translates to CAIGLGPGTQYF. The chain links TRBV10-3 to TRBJ2-5, with D tentatively TRBD1 (5 bases). Germline V gene lookup returns CDR1 ENHRY and CDR2 SYGVKD. Trimming left V 8 bases short and J 7 bases short, with 14 bases between. CDR3 size: 12 residues.

This clone was detected only once. This chain uses TRBV7-3 with TRBJ2-3, with D perhaps TRBD2 (5 bases). V was clipped by 5 bases and J by 0 bases, with 12 bases between them. Germline V gene sequence: CDR1 SGHTA, CDR2 FQGTGA. The CDR3 has 15 residues. The CDR3 nucleotides are TGTGCCAGCAGCCGCAGCGGTGTTAGCACAGATACGCAGTATTTT. Translated: CASSRSGVSTDTQYF.

V usage is TRBV5-4 and J usage is TRBJ2-2, with TRBD2 identical over 12 bases. This CDR3 has 17 residues. V lost 5 bases and J lost 6; bases outside the gene matches: 11. Germline lookup yields CDR1 SGHNT and CDR2 YYREEE (reference sequence). The CDR3 nucleotides read TGTGCCAGCAGTCCCAGGACTAGCGGGGTAGTGGCCGGGGAGCTGTTTTTT. Protein: CASSPRTSGVVAGELFF.

This chain links TRBV21-1 with TRBJ2-7; the table gives TRBD1 as D, unverified against the DNA. TRBV21-1 is a listed pseudogene. The CDR3 is 17 residues long. CDR3 coding DNA: TGTGCCAGCAGCTCCCCTGGGCGGGACAGGGGGTCCTACGAGCAGTACTTC. As protein: CASSSPGRDRGSYEQYF.

This chain joins TRBV28 and TRBJ2-1, with 14 bases fitting TRBD2. V was pared by 5 bases and J by 9 bases, with 3 bases of the junction left unmatched. There are 14 residues in the CDR3. Germline V CDR1 and CDR2: MDHEN, SYDVKM. CDR3 nucleotide sequence: TGTGCCAGCAGTCGACTAGCGGGGGGGCTTGAGCAGTTCTTC. This translates into CASSRLAGGLEQFF.

The chain links TRBV5-1 to TRBJ2-3, with TRBD1 identical over 7 bases. The V gene's germline CDR1 is SGHRS and CDR2 YFSETQ. The V gene end was trimmed by 8 bases and the J gene end by 2 bases; junction bases not matched to a gene: 2. This CDR3 is built from 12 residues. CDR3 residues: CASGQATDTQYF. The CDR3 DNA reads TGCGCCAGTGGACAGGCCACAGATACGCAGTATTTT.

This clone was seen a single time. The chain recombines TRBV5-1 with TRBJ2-7, with D hard to call. The CDR3 totals 15 residues. V was pared by 4 bases and J by 2 bases, with 16 bases between. Per germline, CDR1 SGHRS and CDR2 YFSETQ. CDR3 in amino acids: CASSPLESDPYEQYF. The CDR3 DNA reads as TGCGCCAGCAGCCCCCTCGAGTCCGATCCCTACGAGCAGTACTTC. Complete variable domain (other parts from reference TRBV5-1 and TRBJ2-7): KAGVTQTPRYLIKTRGQQVTLSCSPISGHRSVSWYQQTPGQGLQFLFEYFSETQRNKGNFPGRFSGRQFSNSRSEMNVSTLELGDSALYLCASSPLESDPYEQYFGPGTRLTVT.

The rearrangement links TRBV5-1 to TRBJ2-5, with 9 nucleotides matching TRBD1. V lost 4 bases and J lost 3; bases outside the gene matches: 7. The CDR3 runs 15 residues. Per the germline V gene, CDR1 is SGHRS and CDR2 is YFSETQ. Here the CDR3 reads CASSTAGTGKETQYF. The CDR3, as DNA: TGCGCCAGCAGCACAGCCGGGACAGGGAAAGAGACCCAGTACTTC.

The chain combines TRBV5-1 with TRBJ2-5, with 9 bases identical to TRBD2. The trim removed 0 bases at V and 0 bases at J, leaving 6 bases unmatched. This CDR3 is built from 17 residues. The germline CDR1 and CDR2 sequences are SGHRS and YFSETQ. The CDR3 sequence is CASSLEGAGGYQETQYF. DNA for the CDR3: TGCGCCAGCAGCTTGGAAGGGGCGGGGGGGTACCAAGAGACCCAGTACTTC.

The chain joins TRBV28 to TRBJ1-1; D possibly corresponds to TRBD1 (6 bases). The CDR3 is 14 residues long. Germline-derived CDR1 and CDR2 are MDHEN and SYDVKM. Trimming cost V 3 bases and J 4 bases, with 12 bases left between them. As DNA, the CDR3 is TGTGCCAGCAGTTTTGGGGGCCGAGGCACTGAAGCTTTCTTT. Encoded protein: CASSFGGRGTEAFF.

The chain links TRBV6-6 to TRBJ1-5; D possibly corresponds to TRBD1 (5 bases). The CDR3 loop spans 14 amino acids. V lost 6 bases and J 6 bases, leaving 15 bases between the germline ends. Germline lookup yields CDR1 MNHNY and CDR2 SVGAGI (reference sequence). The CDR3 spells CASRGPVYGQPQHF. CDR3 nucleotide sequence: TGTGCCAGCAGGGGGCCGGTTTATGGTCAGCCCCAGCATTTT.

This rearrangement joins TRBV7-9 to TRBJ1-4; 10 nucleotides align to TRBD1. The CDR3 runs 14 residues. Germline values: CDR1 SEHNR, CDR2 FQNEAQ (reference sequence). J was trimmed by 5 bases and V by 4 bases; bases with no gene match: 1. CDR3 bases: TGTGCCAGCAGCTGGGGACAGGGGAATGAAAAACTGTTTTTT. Its translation: CASSWGQGNEKLFF.

V and J are TRBV27 and TRBJ2-1; 7 bases map to TRBD2. This CDR3 region has 10 residues. The V gene's germline CDR1 is MNHEY and CDR2 SMNVEV (reference sequence). The junction had 2 bases not matched to a gene; V was cut back by 8 bases and J by 10 bases. CDR3 residues: CASGGVEQFF. CDR3 coding DNA: TGTGCCAGCGGGGGGGTGGAGCAGTTCTTC.

This rearrangement joins TRBV2 to TRBJ1-1; D is possibly TRBD1 (5 bases). The CDR3 has 14 residues. Germline-derived CDR1 and CDR2 are SNHLY and FYNNEI. V was shortened by 2 bases and J by 2 bases, with 9 bases between the two germline ends. The CDR3 DNA sequence: TGTGCCAGCAGTGAACAGACAGTTAACACTGAAGCTTTCTTT. Translating it yields CASSEQTVNTEAFF.

The chain combines TRBV5-5 with TRBJ1-6; D uncertain. Germline values: CDR1 SGHKS, CDR2 YYEKEE (reference sequence). The CDR3 runs 14 residues. V dropped 2 bases and J dropped 4 bases, with 7 bases sitting between them. CDR3 amino acids: CASSFAYYNSPLHF. CDR3 coding DNA: TGTGCCAGCAGCTTTGCGTATTATAATTCACCCCTCCACTTT.

The J gene is TRBJ1-2, the V gene TRBV7-9; no firm D call. The V end lost 1 base, the J end lost 0 bases, and 9 bases lay between the germline ends. This CDR3 region has 15 residues. CDR1 is SEHNR and CDR2 is FQNEAQ in the germline V gene (reference sequence). CDR3 DNA: TGTGCCAGCAGCTTAGACATATCAGCTAACTATGGCTACACCTTC. Its protein product is CASSLDISANYGYTF. Filled out from reference TRBV7-9 and TRBJ1-2, the complete variable domain reads DTGVSQNPRHKITKRGQNVTFRCDPISEHNRLYWYRQTLGQGPEFLTYFQNEAQLEKSRLLSDRFSAERPKGSFSTLEIQRTEQGDSAMYLCASSLDISANYGYTFGSGTRLTVV.

In this sample, this clone turned up a few times. The J gene is TRBJ2-1, the V gene TRBV12-5; D perhaps matches TRBD2 (6 bases). V was shortened by 11 bases and J by 5 bases, with 10 bases between the two germline ends. Germline CDR1 is LGHNT and CDR2 is FRNRAP. The CDR3 consists of 11 residues. The CDR3 DNA follows: TGTGCTGGGCGGGATAACAATGAGCAGTTCTTC. This gives the protein CAGRDNNEQFF. Full variable domain (remainder filled in from reference TRBV12-5 and TRBJ2-1): DARVTQTPRHKVTEMGQEVTMRCQPILGHNTVFWYRQTMMQGLELLAYFRNRAPLDDSGMPKDRFSAEMPDATLATLKIQPSEPRDSAVYFCAGRDNNEQFFGPGTRLTVL.

The CDR3 DNA follows: TGTGCCAGCAGTCAGGATCGGGGGGAGCTGTTTTTT. Translation gives CASSQDRGELFF. This rearrangement joins TRBV5-4 to TRBJ2-2; D gene uncertain. This CDR3 has 12 residues. V dropped 5 bases and J dropped 8 bases, with 10 bases sitting between them. Germline loops: CDR1 SGHNT, CDR2 YYREEE (reference sequence).

The chain has TRBV7-9 and TRBJ1-5; D is ambiguous. This CDR3 comprises 13 residues. The V end lost 6 bases, the J end lost 6 bases, and 12 bases lay between the germline ends. CDR1 is SEHNR, CDR2 FQNEAQ, per germline (reference sequence). The CDR3 DNA sequence: TGTGCCAGCAGTTCTGAGGTCGGTCAGCCCCAGCATTTT. Translated: CASSSEVGQPQHF.

This clone was picked up one time. The chain is built from TRBV27 and TRBJ2-5; 10 nucleotides line up with TRBD1. The V and J ends lost 4 bases and 1 base, in that order; junction bases with no gene match: 0. The CDR3 runs to 14 residues. Per the germline V gene, CDR1 is MNHEY and CDR2 is SMNVEV (reference sequence). CDR3 protein: CASSWTGGQETQYF. CDR3 bases: TGTGCCAGCAGTTGGACAGGGGGCCAAGAGACCCAGTACTTC.

This clone occurred once. The chain uses TRBV2 and TRBJ2-7; D not certain. The CDR3 covers 11 residues. Trimming cost V 8 bases and J 2 bases, with 7 bases left between them. CDR1 SNHLY and CDR2 FYNNEI come from the germline V gene. CDR3 residues: CASFSAYEQYF. CDR3 sequence (DNA): TGTGCCAGCTTTTCGGCCTACGAGCAGTACTTC.

V usage is TRBV12-5 and J usage is TRBJ1-2, with 9 positions matching TRBD1. Germline lookup yields CDR1 LGHNT and CDR2 FRNRAP. CDR3 size: 14 residues. V lost 5 bases to trimming and J lost 2 bases; unmatched junction nucleotides: 3. CDR3 in DNA: TGTGCTAGTGGTCAGGGACAGGGAAACTATGGCTACACCTTC. Translated, it gives CASGQGQGNYGYTF.

This CDR3 reads CASSSHRSGELFF. CDR3 DNA sequence: TGTGCCAGCAGCTCCCACAGGTCCGGGGAGCTGTTTTTT. This chain joins TRBV11-3 and TRBJ2-2; TRBD1 might be the D (5 bases). The CDR3 sequence is 13 residues long. The V end lost 4 bases, the J end lost 6 bases, and 9 bases lay between the germline ends. Per the germline V gene, CDR1 is SGHNT and CDR2 is YENEEA.

The V call is TRBV30, the J call TRBJ1-4, with D possibly being TRBD1 (6 bases). The CDR3 spans 14 residues. From germline, CDR1 is GTSNPN and CDR2 SVGIG (reference sequence). V was pared by 0 bases and J by 6 bases, with 11 bases between. CDR3 nucleotide sequence: TGTGCCTGGAGTGTACGGTCAGGGGATGAAAAACTGTTTTTT. Translation: CAWSVRSGDEKLFF.

The rearrangement links TRBV5-1 to TRBJ2-1; D unresolved. This CDR3 has 13 amino acids. V was clipped by 0 bases and J by 10 bases, with 11 bases between them. The V gene's germline CDR1 is SGHRS and CDR2 YFSETQ. The CDR3 DNA is TGCGCCAGCAGCTTGGCTTCTTCGAGGGAGCAGTTCTTC. This translates into CASSLASSREQFF.

This clone has a single count. The chain carries TRBV2 and TRBJ1-2; D unclear. This CDR3 is built from 12 residues. The V and J ends lost 2 bases and 6 bases respectively, with 7 bases between them. Germline V CDR1 and CDR2: SNHLY, FYNNEI. The CDR3 spells CASSESRNGYTF. In DNA, the CDR3 is TGTGCCAGCAGTGAATCCCGTAATGGCTACACCTTC.

This chain links TRBV5-4 with TRBJ2-5; a weak D match, TRBD2 (6 bases). The germline V and J ends were trimmed by 4 bases and 1 base, with 17 bases remaining between them. Germline CDR1 and CDR2: SGHNT and YYREEE (reference sequence). This CDR3 comprises 16 residues. CDR3 sequence reads: CASSTPGLHLQETQYF. Written as DNA, the CDR3 is TGTGCCAGCAGCACTCCGGGACTCCATCTCCAAGAGACCCAGTACTTC.

J is TRBJ2-7 and V is TRBV10-3; 9 positions agree with TRBD1. Germline V gene lookup returns CDR1 ENHRY and CDR2 SYGVKD. This CDR3 has 16 amino acids. V shed 10 bases, J shed 2 bases, and the junction held 15 bases outside the gene matches. This CDR3 is CATTTRGQGGTYEQYF. The CDR3 DNA is TGTGCCACAACCACCCGGGGACAGGGCGGTACCTACGAGCAGTACTTC.

This clone has only one observation. The chain recombines TRBV4-2 with TRBJ2-2; TRBD2 agrees at 11 bases. This CDR3 is 17 amino acids long. J was trimmed by 9 bases and V by 0 bases; bases with no gene match: 9. Germline V CDR1 and CDR2: LGHNA, YNFKEQ. The CDR3 sequence is CASSQDPLSGGARELFF. Written as DNA, the CDR3 is TGTGCCAGCAGCCAAGATCCACTTAGCGGGGGGGCTCGGGAGCTGTTTTTT.

The V gene is TRBV7-9, the J gene TRBJ2-6; tentatively, D is TRBD2 (6 bases). The V gene lost 5 bases and the J gene lost 0 bases, with 8 bases spanning the gap. Per germline, CDR1 SEHNR and CDR2 FQNEAQ (reference sequence). The CDR3 has 15 residues. The CDR3 DNA reads TGTGCCAGCAGCATGGGGGGCTCTGGGGCCAACGTCCTGACTTTC. Protein: CASSMGGSGANVLTF. The full variable domain, completed using reference TRBV7-9 and TRBJ2-6, is DTGVSQNPRHKITKRGQNVTFRCDPISEHNRLYWYRQTLGQGPEFLTYFQNEAQLEKSRLLSDRFSAERPKGSFSTLEIQRTEQGDSAMYLCASSMGGSGANVLTFGAGSRLTVL.